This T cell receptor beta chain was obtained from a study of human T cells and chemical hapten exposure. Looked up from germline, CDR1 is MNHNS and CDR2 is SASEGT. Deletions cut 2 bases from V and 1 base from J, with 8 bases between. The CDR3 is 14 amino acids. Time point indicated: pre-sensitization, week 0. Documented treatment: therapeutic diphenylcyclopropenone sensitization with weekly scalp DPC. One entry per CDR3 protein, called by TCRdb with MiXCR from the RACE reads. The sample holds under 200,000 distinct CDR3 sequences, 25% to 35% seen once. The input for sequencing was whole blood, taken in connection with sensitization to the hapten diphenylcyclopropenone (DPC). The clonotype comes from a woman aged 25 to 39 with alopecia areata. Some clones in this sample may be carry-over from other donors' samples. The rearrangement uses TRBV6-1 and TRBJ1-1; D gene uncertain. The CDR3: CASSEHYRNTEAFF. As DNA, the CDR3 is TGTGCCAGCAGTGAACATTATCGGAACACTGAAGCTTTCTTT.